This is a list of T cell receptor beta chains from one sample in a study of PD-1 blockade in classical Hodgkin lymphoma. Profiling relied on immunoSEQ multiplex PCR, and the TCRdb table lists in-frame clones only, not all of them. This sample has tens of thousands of clones, with about 88% found just once. The sequenced sample was peripheral blood mononuclear cells (PBMCs), obtained before the second cycle of nivolumab. The receptor set was obtained from a human donor with classical Hodgkin lymphoma. The CDR3 runs from the conserved cysteine through the conserved F or W. A D gene is named only where the DNA matches it firmly. Not every row has a clone size; where given, it reads once, few, many or a size class.

V	J	D	size	DNA	CDR3
TRBV27	TRBJ2-7	-	-	TGTGCCAGCAGTTTATCTGGAACAGCCTACGAGCAGTACTTC	CASSLSGTAYEQYF
TRBV7-9	TRBJ2-2	-	-	TGTGCCAGCAGCTTAGGAAACACCGGGGAGCTGTTTTTT	CASSLGNTGELFF
TRBV4-1	TRBJ2-5	TRBD1	-	TGCGCCAGCAGACAGGGGGTAGAAGAGACCCAGTACTTC	CASRQGVEETQYF
TRBV27	TRBJ2-3	TRBD2	-	TGTGCCAGCACGACTAGCGGGTCGAATACGGATACGCAGTATTTT	CASTTSGSNTDTQYF
TRBV5-8	TRBJ2-5	-	-	TGTGCCAGCAGCTTCCCAGGGGCCGCCCAGTACTTC	CASSFPGAAQYF
TRBV5-4	TRBJ2-7	TRBD2	once	TGTGCCAGCAGCTTGGCGGGAGGTATCTACGAGCAGTACTTC	CASSLAGGIYEQYF
TRBV5-1	TRBJ2-3	TRBD2	-	TGCGCCAGCAGCCAGGAGGGACTAGCGGGAGGTTCAGATACGCAGTATTTT	CASSQEGLAGGSDTQYF
TRBV11-3	TRBJ2-2	TRBD1	-	TGTGCCAGCAGCGTCAGACAGGGCGCCGGGGAGCTGTTTTTT	CASSVRQGAGELFF
TRBV5-8	TRBJ1-4	TRBD1	-	TGTGCCAGCAGCTTACTGAGACAGGGAGGGAATGAAAAACTGTTTTTT	CASSLLRQGGNEKLFF
TRBV5-1	TRBJ2-1	-	-	TGCGCCAGCAGCTTCCTTACGGGGGCGACGGGATACAATGAGCAGTTCTTC	CASSFLTGATGYNEQFF
TRBV5-1	TRBJ1-1	TRBD1	-	TGCGCCAGCAGCTTGACCCCCGACAGGGGAAGTAGTAGTGGAAGGGTCGGTGAAGCTTTCTTT	CASSLTPDRGSSSGRVGEAFF
TRBV7-9	TRBJ1-1	TRBD1	-	TGTGCCAGCACCCTAGCAGGGGGTGAAGCTTTCTTT	CASTLAGGEAFF
TRBV28	TRBJ2-1	TRBD2	-	TGTGCCAGCAGTTTATTGGCGGGAGGCTCCTACAATGAGCAGTTCTTC	CASSLLAGGSYNEQFF
TRBV5-1	TRBJ2-7	-	once	TGCGCCAGCAGCTTCAGGACGGATTACTACGAGCAGTACTTC	CASSFRTDYYEQYF
TRBV7-9	TRBJ2-2	-	-	TGTGCCAGCAGCTTAGAAGTTCCCGGGGAGCTGTTTTTT	CASSLEVPGELFF
TRBV7-9	TRBJ2-3	-	-	TGTGCCAGCAGCTTAGCGGACATTAGAGCGCAGTATTTT	CASSLADIRAQYF
TRBV6-1	TRBJ1-2	-	-	TGTGCCAGCAGTGACGCGGGACATCTTTATGGCTACACCTTC	CASSDAGHLYGYTF
TRBV27	TRBJ1-2	TRBD1	-	TGTGCCAGCAGCTCAGGGACGACGGACAGGGGGGCTCTACGAGGGGGCTACACCTTC	CASSSGTTDRGALRGGYTF
TRBV29-1	TRBJ1-1	-	-	TGCAGCGTTGCCCAAGTGGGCACTGAAGCTTTCTTT	CSVAQVGTEAFF
TRBV18	TRBJ2-7	-	-	TGTGCCAGCTCACCGGGCACAGCCGGATACGAGCAGTACTTC	CASSPGTAGYEQYF
TRBV13	TRBJ2-7	-	-	TGTGCCAGCAGCCCCGTCGGGGATCGGTCCTACGAGCAGTACTTC	CASSPVGDRSYEQYF
TRBV28	TRBJ2-1	-	few	TGTGCCAGCAGCCGCGGGACCTTTGAGCAGTTCTTC	CASSRGTFEQFF
TRBV5-6	TRBJ2-2	-	-	TGTGCCAGCAGCAATACCCGCAGGGCGAACACCGGGGAGCTGTTTTTT	CASSNTRRANTGELFF